Following are 25 T cell receptor beta chains from one sample sequenced in a study of OX40 agonist ivuxolimab in advanced cancers. Profiling relied on immunoSEQ multiplex PCR, and the TCRdb table lists in-frame clones only, not all of them. The sample consists of some 90,000 clones, roughly 90% of them appearing once. The input for sequencing was CD4+ or CD8+ T cells sorted from blood, taken in a trial of the OX40 agonist ivuxolimab. These receptors originate from an adult with an advanced solid tumor such as melanoma, head and neck, liver or kidney cancer.

This chain joins TRBV6-5 and TRBJ1-1; no clear D. CDR3 length equals 12 residues. The germline CDR1 and CDR2 sequences are MNHEY and SVGAGI. V was clipped by 5 bases and J by 5 bases, with 9 bases between them. CDR3 sequence: CASSATGTEAFF. As DNA, the CDR3 is TGTGCCAGCAGTGCAACGGGGACTGAAGCTTTCTTT.

V usage is TRBV9 and J usage is TRBJ2-5, with TRBD2 matching over 12 bases. J was trimmed by 4 bases and V by 3 bases; bases with no gene match: 4. The CDR3 contains 15 residues. Germline CDR1 SGDLS, CDR2 YYNGEE. CDR3 coding DNA: TGTGCCAGCAGCGAGGGACTAGCGGGTGCAGAGACCCAGTACTTC. Its protein product is CASSEGLAGAETQYF.

The V call is TRBV6-1, the J call TRBJ2-7; D is undetermined. Trimming removed 6 bases from V and 3 bases from J, with 3 bases in between. Germline CDR1 reads MNHNS; CDR2 reads SASEGT. The length of the CDR3 is 10 residues. The chain's CDR3 is CASSHYEQYF. CDR3 nucleotides: TGTGCCAGCAGCCACTACGAGCAGTACTTC.

J is TRBJ1-2 and V is TRBV28; D ambiguous. Germline V CDR1 and CDR2: MDHEN, SYDVKM. V lost 6 bases to trimming and J lost 6 bases, with 14 bases between them. The length of the CDR3 is 13 residues. The CDR3 coding sequence is TGTGCCAGCAGCAGGACCAGGATCGATGGCTACACCTTC. It translates to CASSRTRIDGYTF.

This clone is a singleton in its sample. The chain combines TRBV27 with TRBJ1-5; D gene ambiguous. The CDR3 totals 12 residues. V was pared by 3 bases and J by 6 bases, with 6 bases between. CDR1 is MNHEY, CDR2 SMNVEV, per germline (reference sequence). The CDR3 spells CASSFKGQPQHF. CDR3 DNA: TGTGCCAGCAGTTTTAAAGGTCAGCCCCAGCATTTT.

The chain recombines TRBV5-6 with TRBJ2-7, with TRBD2 identical over 8 bases. J lost 3 bases, V lost 1 base, and 0 bases had no gene match. The CDR3 extends over 13 amino acids. Germline loops: CDR1 SGHDT, CDR2 YYEEEE. The CDR3 nucleotides are TGTGCCAGCAGCTTGCGGGGGGGCTACGAGCAGTACTTC. It specifies CASSLRGGYEQYF.

The rearrangement uses TRBV9 and TRBJ2-3, with unresolved D. Trimming left V 0 bases short and J 0 bases short, with 8 bases between. The length of the CDR3 is 15 residues. Germline CDR1 and CDR2: SGDLS and YYNGEE. CDR3 protein: CASSVATSSTDTQYF. The CDR3 DNA follows: TGTGCCAGCAGCGTAGCTACATCTAGCACAGATACGCAGTATTTT.

The CDR3, as DNA: TGTGCCAGCAGCTCTTCCGGAAGTATGGAAAATGAGCAGTTCTTC. Its translation: CASSSSGSMENEQFF. The rearrangement links TRBV28 to TRBJ2-1; no definite D call. The V gene lost 6 bases and the J gene lost 7 bases, with 19 bases spanning the gap. Germline V gene lookup returns CDR1 MDHEN and CDR2 SYDVKM. The CDR3 is 15 residues long.

Concerning this clone: An end of the junction does not agree with germline; a read error may underlie this. The gene calls are TRBV7-2 and TRBJ2-7; tentatively, D is TRBD2 (6 bases). CDR3 length equals 13 residues. The germline V gene encodes CDR1 SGHTA and CDR2 FQGNSA. Here the CDR3 DNA reads TGTGCCAGCAGTTTAGCGGTGGCCTACGAGCAGTACTTC. Translating it yields CASSLAVAYEQYF.

This chain uses TRBV13 with TRBJ2-1, with 14 bases that match TRBD2. Germline CDR1 is PRHDT and CDR2 is FYEKMQ (reference sequence). CDR3 length: 15 residues. The trim removed 4 bases at V and 10 bases at J, leaving 6 bases unmatched. CDR3 sequence (DNA): TGTGCCAGCAGCTCGGGACTAGCGGGAGCAGGAGAGCAGTTCTTC. Its protein product is CASSSGLAGAGEQFF. The full variable domain, with the rest looked up from reference TRBV13 and TRBJ2-1, is AAGVIQSPRHLIKEKRETATLKCYPIPRHDTVYWYQQGPGQDPQFLISFYEKMQSDKGSIPDRFSAQQFSDYHSELNMSSLELGDSALYFCASSSGLAGAGEQFFGPGTRLTVL.

The chain combines TRBV30 with TRBJ2-2, with 12 bases aligning to TRBD1. Per germline, CDR1 GTSNPN and CDR2 SVGIG (reference sequence). The CDR3 has 15 residues. The V segment lost 1 base and the J segment 7 bases; nucleotides outside the gene matches: 4. The CDR3 spells CAWSGRDRGLGELFF. The CDR3 DNA follows: TGTGCCTGGAGTGGCCGGGACAGGGGGCTCGGGGAGCTGTTTTTT.

V and J are TRBV5-1 and TRBJ2-2; a possible D gene is TRBD1 (6 bases). The CDR3 is 16 amino acids. The V and J ends lost 5 bases and 0 bases respectively, with 14 bases between them. Germline V gene sequence: CDR1 SGHRS, CDR2 YFSETQ. The CDR3 bases are TGCGCCAGCAGAACTGCTGACAGGACGAACACCGGGGAGCTGTTTTTT. As protein: CASRTADRTNTGELFF.

The rearrangement links TRBV29-1 to TRBJ2-3; 7 bases are a match to TRBD2. CDR3 length equals 13 residues. CDR1 is SQVTM, CDR2 ANQGSEA, per germline. This CDR3 is CSIGEGNTDTQYF. CDR3 coding DNA: TGCAGTATTGGGGAGGGGAACACAGATACGCAGTATTTT.

The chain has TRBV7-8 and TRBJ1-5, with D possibly matching TRBD1 (6 bases). There are 15 residues in the CDR3. The V gene lost 1 base and the J gene lost 5 bases, with 12 bases spanning the gap. In germline, CDR1 is SGHVS, CDR2 FQNEAQ. CDR3 region: CASSLGTALDQPQHF. The CDR3 DNA reads TGTGCCAGCAGCTTAGGGACAGCCCTGGATCAGCCCCAGCATTTT.

The chain couples TRBV11-2 to TRBJ2-1, with 7 bases aligning to TRBD2. The CDR3 runs to 16 residues. In germline, CDR1 is SGHAT, CDR2 FQNNGV. J was trimmed by 4 bases and V by 1 base; bases with no gene match: 7. CDR3 protein: CASSLVTTSRYNEQFF. The CDR3 nucleotides are TGTGCCAGCAGCTTAGTAACGACTAGCCGGTACAATGAGCAGTTCTTC. The whole variable domain, remainder taken from reference TRBV11-2 and TRBJ2-1, is EAGVAQSPRYKIIEKRQSVAFWCNPISGHATLYWYQQILGQGPKLLIQFQNNGVVDDSQLPKDRFSAERLKGVDSTLKIQPAKLEDSAVYLCASSLVTTSRYNEQFFGPGTRLTVL.

The chain uses TRBV29-1 and TRBJ2-5; weak D call: TRBD1 (6 bases). Germline V gene sequence: CDR1 SQVTM, CDR2 ANQGSEA. V gave up 6 bases and J gave up 3 bases, with 8 bases separating them. CDR3 length: 11 amino acids. The CDR3 DNA sequence: TGCAGCGTCCCAGGGGAAGAGACCCAGTACTTC. This encodes CSVPGEETQYF.

V is TRBV14 and J is TRBJ2-5; 11 bases map to TRBD2. With 5 bases clipped from V and 3 bases from J, the junction kept 5 bases outside the gene matches. This CDR3 region has 15 residues. Looked up from germline, CDR1 is SGHDN and CDR2 is FVKESK. As DNA, the CDR3 is TGTGCCAGCAGCTCTCCGGGACTAGCGGAAGAGACCCAGTACTTC. It specifies CASSSPGLAEETQYF.

The rearrangement joins TRBV9 to TRBJ2-3, with 9 bases fitting TRBD1. The CDR3 is made up of 18 amino acids. V was pared by 4 bases and J by 4 bases, with 16 bases of the junction left unmatched. CDR1 and CDR2 from the germline V gene are SGDLS and YYNGEE. The chain's CDR3 is CASSSAPGQGRYSDTQYF. For the CDR3, the DNA is TGTGCCAGCAGCTCGGCCCCGGGACAGGGAAGGTATTCAGATACGCAGTATTTT.

The table lists this clone with a few counts. This chain uses TRBV9 with TRBJ2-2, with 7 bases identical to TRBD1. Trimming removed 5 bases from V and 3 bases from J; junction bases left unmatched: 16. The germline V gene encodes CDR1 SGDLS and CDR2 YYNGEE. CDR3 length equals 18 residues. CDR3 DNA: TGTGCCAGCAGTCGCTTCCCGCAAGAGGGGGCGGACACCGGGGAGCTGTTTTTT. Translation gives CASSRFPQEGADTGELFF.

The rearrangement links TRBV4-3 to TRBJ2-2, with a weak D call TRBD2 (7 bases). V was trimmed by 0 bases and J by 3 bases, leaving 14 bases between them. CDR3 length: 17 amino acids. The germline V gene encodes CDR1 LGHNA and CDR2 YSLEER. The CDR3 region is CASSQDSLGGDTGELFF. DNA for the CDR3: TGCGCCAGCAGCCAAGATTCGCTAGGGGGGGACACCGGGGAGCTGTTTTTT.

This chain links TRBV19 with TRBJ2-7, with 10 bases lining up with TRBD1. Germline V gene sequence: CDR1 LNHDA, CDR2 SQIVND (reference sequence). This CDR3 is built from 15 residues. V was pared by 3 bases and J by 4 bases, with 6 bases of the junction left unmatched. The DNA for the CDR3 is TGTGCCAGTAGTATGGGACAGGGGCCCATGTACGAGCAGTACTTC. Translation: CASSMGQGPMYEQYF.

The chain recombines TRBV29-1 with TRBJ2-7, with 9 bases lining up with TRBD2. The length of the CDR3 is 14 residues. Germline V gene data show CDR1 as SQVTM and CDR2 as ANQGSEA. The trim removed 2 bases at V and 4 bases at J, leaving 6 bases unmatched. For the CDR3, the DNA is TGCAGCGTTGAAAGTCCGGCGGGGGGGTACGAGCAGTACTTC. This sequence encodes CSVESPAGGYEQYF.

The V call is TRBV5-4, the J call TRBJ1-2; TRBD1 is a possible D gene (5 bases). The CDR3 is 15 amino acids. From germline, CDR1 is SGHNT and CDR2 YYREEE (reference sequence). Trimming cost V 0 bases and J 5 bases, with 14 bases left between them. CDR3 sequence: CASSLEEGKGYGYTF. DNA for the CDR3: TGTGCCAGCAGCTTGGAAGAGGGCAAGGGGTATGGCTACACCTTC. Looking up the rest from reference TRBV5-4 and TRBJ1-2 gives the full variable domain: ETGVTQSPTHLIKTRGQQVTLRCSSQSGHNTVSWYQQALGQGPQFIFQYYREEENGRGNFPPRFSGLQFPNYSSELNVNALELDDSALYLCASSLEEGKGYGYTFGSGTRLTVV.

The rearrangement joins TRBV11-2 to TRBJ2-5; D might be TRBD1 (6 bases). The J call may be incorrect, as the DNA end agrees better with TRBJ2-7. CDR1 and CDR2 (germline): SGHAT, FQNNGV. The CDR3 spans 16 residues. As DNA, the CDR3 is TGTGCCAGCAGCTTAGATCCCAGGGGCAGTTCCTACGAGCAGTACTTC. Amino acids: CASSLDPRGSSYEQYF.

The chain recombines TRBV9 with TRBJ2-2; D is unclear. With 5 bases removed from V and 0 bases from J, the gap between germline ends came to 11 bases. The CDR3 has 15 residues. Germline loops: CDR1 SGDLS, CDR2 YYNGEE. In DNA, the CDR3 is TGTGCCAGCAGTGATCGGAATTCGAACACCGGGGAGCTGTTTTTT. This codes for CASSDRNSNTGELFF.